This T cell receptor (beta chain) was identified during a study of cytomegalovirus exposure and HLA in healthy donors. 60 Vbeta and 13 Jbeta primers were used in PCR. Measured with immunoSEQ multiplex PCR; TCRdb has only the in-frame clones, and not every one. The sample holds some 130,000 clones, approximately 75% seen once. Germline V CDR1 and CDR2: MNHEY, SMNVEV (reference sequence). The CDR3 extends over 16 amino acids. After removal of 4 bases from V and 5 bases from J, the junction contained 7 bases not matched to a gene. The rearrangement joins TRBV27 to TRBJ2-2, with 10 bases fitting TRBD1. The receptor was derived from a male donor in good health and CMV-seronegative. Material for sequencing was PBMCs. The CDR3 DNA reads as TGTGCCAGCAGTTCGCTGGGACAGGGGAAAACCGGGGAGCTGTTTTTT. Translated, it gives CASSSLGQGKTGELFF.